Listed below are T cell receptor beta chains from one sample, sequenced in a study of T cells expressing NK-cell markers. From the 5' RACE reads, TCRdb lists one entry per CDR3 protein and no DNA. This table holds around 280,000 distinct CDR3 sequences. Material: blood T cells: a sorted CD56 or NKG2C T cell subset, CD4+ or CD8+ T cells, or bulk PBMC T cells (not recorded which). These receptors came from a man between 18 and 29 years old in good health. CDR3s include the opening cysteine and the closing phenylalanine or tryptophan.

V	J	CDR3
TRBV20-1	TRBJ1-5	CSASPSRSGGNQPQHF
TRBV6-1	TRBJ1-5	CASRGYDSNQPQHF
TRBV30	TRBJ2-3	CAWSIGQGADTQYF
TRBV2	TRBJ2-3	CASRGKGTQYF
TRBV12-3/TRBV12-4	TRBJ2-1	CASRNSGTYEQFF
TRBV10-3	TRBJ2-5	CAISWLSGRGETQYF
TRBV7-2	TRBJ2-4	CASSLATGQGNIQYF
TRBV28	TRBJ2-2	CASSSSSGNAGELFF
TRBV5-1	TRBJ2-1	CASSLAGQPYNEQFF
TRBV7-2	TRBJ2-7	CASSPRLGGEQYF
TRBV20-1	TRBJ2-3	CSAREPSRGGDTQYF
TRBV6-1	TRBJ2-3	CASRMGAIDTQYF
TRBV7-2	TRBJ2-1	CASSLWRNNEQFF
TRBV7-2	TRBJ2-5	CASSSFADQETQYF
TRBV12-3/TRBV12-4	TRBJ2-1	CASCRGGKPNNEQFF
TRBV7-3	TRBJ1-5	CASSNRDRDSWQPQHF
TRBV18	TRBJ2-1	CASSLLPRLAGGPNEQFF
TRBV18	TRBJ1-5	CASSGRVGNQPQHF
TRBV12-3/TRBV12-4	TRBJ2-1	CASSFSAGAYNEQFF
TRBV5-1	TRBJ2-6	CASSFQQGSGANVLTF
TRBV4-1	TRBJ1-2	CASSRFLTGQGGYGYTF
TRBV7-7	TRBJ2-1	CASSRSIAGVEQFF
TRBV20-1	TRBJ2-7	CSARIAGLAYSEQYF
TRBV24-1	TRBJ2-1	CATSDWGQASSYNEQFF
TRBV25-1	TRBJ2-5	CASSERPRGQETQYF
TRBV7-2	TRBJ2-3	CASSLSGGIHTQYF
TRBV27	TRBJ1-4	CASKSAVNEKLFF
TRBV20-1	TRBJ1-2	CSTRVEYGYTF
TRBV12-3/TRBV12-4	TRBJ1-5	CASSRRKILTGVVDQPQHF
TRBV27	TRBJ2-5	CASSLSAGAQETQYF
TRBV12-3/TRBV12-4	TRBJ1-3	CASSRVSGNTIYF
TRBV29-1	TRBJ1-5	CSVGETGGNQPQHF
TRBV20-1	TRBJ1-1	CSAKPAGQNTEAFF
TRBV6-4	TRBJ2-1	CASSRLAGVGGSYNEQFF
TRBV6-5	TRBJ2-1	CASSTSSAQQFF
TRBV19	TRBJ2-3	CASSTTGVLDTQYF
TRBV20-1	TRBJ1-4	CSARNSADEKLFF
TRBV20-1	TRBJ1-4	CSAIGGQGGEKLFF
TRBV29-1	TRBJ2-7	CAHRSPSSYEQYF
TRBV2	TRBJ2-1	CASRNDRGSYNEQFF
TRBV20-1	TRBJ2-2	CSAKAGTRGFGELFF
TRBV12-3/TRBV12-4	TRBJ1-3	CASRWSSFSGNTIYF
TRBV10-3	TRBJ2-7	CAISGDTRSSYEQYF
TRBV7-7	TRBJ2-2	CASSWDTNTGELFF
TRBV6-1	TRBJ2-2	CASSLLTNTGELFF
TRBV13	TRBJ2-3	CASSPEWTGDTQYF
TRBV5-1	TRBJ2-3	CASSADGRITDTQYF
TRBV6-1	TRBJ2-6	CASSRTPGLLSGANVLTF
TRBV5-1	TRBJ2-1	CASRSTSDSYNEQFF
TRBV20-1	TRBJ2-7	CSASTANEQYF
TRBV24-1	TRBJ2-7	CATSDSGQGAYEQYF
TRBV5-5	TRBJ2-1	CASSYPFTAYNEQFF
TRBV28	TRBJ1-1	CASGSPSVNTEAFF
TRBV20-1	TRBJ1-4	CSARGTYFNEKLFF
TRBV18	TRBJ1-2	CASSPAGANYGYTF
TRBV29-1	TRBJ2-7	CSVAQRWGYEQYF
TRBV6-1	TRBJ1-1	CASRARTHGDTEAFF
TRBV20-1	TRBJ2-5	CSAGWGSLETQYF
TRBV6-2/TRBV6-3	TRBJ1-5	CASSLGGRQPQHF
TRBV7-8	TRBJ2-3	CASSDGRADTQYF